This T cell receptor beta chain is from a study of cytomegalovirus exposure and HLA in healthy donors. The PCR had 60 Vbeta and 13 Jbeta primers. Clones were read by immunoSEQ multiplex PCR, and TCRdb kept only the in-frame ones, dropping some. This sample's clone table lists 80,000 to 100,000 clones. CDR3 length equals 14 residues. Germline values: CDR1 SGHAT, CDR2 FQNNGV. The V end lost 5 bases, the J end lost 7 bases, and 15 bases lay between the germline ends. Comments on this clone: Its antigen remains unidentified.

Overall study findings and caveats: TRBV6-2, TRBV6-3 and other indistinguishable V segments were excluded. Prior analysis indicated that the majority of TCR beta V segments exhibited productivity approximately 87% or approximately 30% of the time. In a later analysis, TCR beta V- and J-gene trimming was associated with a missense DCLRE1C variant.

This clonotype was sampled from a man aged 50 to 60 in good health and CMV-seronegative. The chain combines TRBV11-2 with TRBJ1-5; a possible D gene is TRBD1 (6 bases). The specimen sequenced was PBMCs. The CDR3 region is CASSLRQDGQPQHF. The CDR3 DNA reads TGTGCCAGCAGCCTGAGACAGGATGGACAGCCCCAGCATTTT.